Below are 31 T cell receptor beta chains sequenced from a single sample in a study of blood T cell repertoires in COVID-19. Assay used: immunoSEQ multiplex PCR; TCRdb lists only in-frame clones, some missing. The profile shows under 250,000 clones, 70% to 90% of them singletons. Sequenced sample: peripheral blood. Receptor source: a woman aged 70-85 years with active or convalescent COVID-19.

J is TRBJ1-6 and V is TRBV29-1; 9 bases fit TRBD1. V shed 6 bases, J shed 7 bases, and the junction held 4 bases outside the gene matches. Germline assignment: CDR1 SQVTM and CDR2 ANQGSEA. The CDR3 covers 13 residues. The CDR3 region is CSVSDRGNSPLHF. CDR3 in DNA: TGCAGCGTCTCTGACAGGGGGAATTCACCCCTCCACTTT.

The chain employs TRBV6-5 and TRBJ2-1, with a possible D match to TRBD2 (6 bases). Trimming removed 7 bases from V and 4 bases from J, with 11 bases in between. Germline CDR1 and CDR2: MNHEY and SVGAGI. CDR3 length: 13 residues. The CDR3 protein is CASNRDSYNEQFF. As DNA, the CDR3 is TGTGCCAGCAATAGGGACTCTTACAATGAGCAGTTCTTC.

The chain carries TRBV11-1 and TRBJ2-1, with no clear D. CDR3 length: 14 amino acids. The germline gives CDR1 SGHAT, CDR2 FQDESV (reference sequence). The V end lost 1 base, the J end lost 4 bases, and 8 bases lay between the germline ends. The CDR3 sequence is CASSLGPEYNEQFF. The CDR3 DNA sequence: TGTGCCAGCAGCTTAGGCCCGGAGTACAATGAGCAGTTCTTC.

The V call is TRBV10-3, the J call TRBJ2-4; 12 bases are a match to TRBD2. From germline, CDR1 is ENHRY and CDR2 SYGVKD. The CDR3 extends over 17 amino acids. V lost 3 bases and J lost 2; bases outside the gene matches: 5. CDR3 loop: CAISELTSGGTKNIQYF. Written as DNA, the CDR3 is TGTGCCATCAGTGAATTGACTAGCGGGGGCACCAAAAACATTCAGTACTTC.

The CDR3 reads CAISVRDSLNTEAFF. The CDR3 DNA reads as TGTGCCATCAGTGTTAGGGACTCACTGAACACTGAAGCTTTCTTT. The chain employs TRBV10-3 and TRBJ1-1; weak D call: TRBD1 (5 bases). CDR1 is ENHRY, CDR2 SYGVKD, per germline. V dropped 4 bases and J dropped 0 bases, with 12 bases sitting between them. The CDR3 length is 15 residues.

The rearrangement links TRBV5-4 to TRBJ2-3; the D is unclear. CDR1 SGHNT and CDR2 YYREEE come from the germline V gene (reference sequence). V gave up 0 bases and J gave up 2 bases, with 13 bases separating them. CDR3 size: 16 residues. This CDR3 is CASSLAEGVDTDTQYF. Here the CDR3 DNA reads TGTGCCAGCAGCTTGGCCGAAGGAGTGGACACAGATACGCAGTATTTT.

The V call is TRBV18, the J call TRBJ2-4, with 11 bases that match TRBD2. The CDR3 loop spans 17 amino acids. The germline V gene encodes CDR1 KGHSH and CDR2 LQKENI. Trimming took 3 bases from V and 0 from J; bases not matched to a gene: 4. As DNA, the CDR3 is TGTGCCAGCTCACCGAGACTAGCGGGGTTAGCCAAAAACATTCAGTACTTC. Its protein product is CASSPRLAGLAKNIQYF.

This chain links TRBV5-1 with TRBJ2-4; 11 positions match TRBD2. The germline V gene encodes CDR1 SGHRS and CDR2 YFSETQ. Losses at the gene ends were 1 base for V and 11 bases for J; bases not matched to a gene: 8. This CDR3 region has 15 residues. The CDR3 reads CASSLTTSGVEVQYF. CDR3 nucleotides: TGCGCCAGCAGCTTGACGACTAGCGGGGTCGAAGTTCAGTACTTC.

The chain uses TRBV2 and TRBJ2-1; 10 bases align to TRBD1. The CDR3 runs 13 residues. CDR1 and CDR2 from the germline V gene are SNHLY and FYNNEI. CDR3 DNA: TGTGCGTCAGGGGGACAGGGGCTAAATGAGCAGTTCTTC. Protein sequence: CASGGQGLNEQFF.

This clone has a single count. This chain joins TRBV4-1 and TRBJ2-1; maybe TRBD1 (5 bases). The length of the CDR3 is 14 residues. Germline lookup yields CDR1 MGHRA and CDR2 YSYEKL. V lost 1 base, J lost 5 bases, and 9 bases lay in between. The CDR3 sequence is CASSQVPGNNEQFF. The CDR3 DNA reads TGCGCCAGCAGCCAAGTTCCAGGGAACAATGAGCAGTTCTTC.

The chain has TRBV12-3 or TRBV12-4 and TRBJ2-2; D not certain. With 6 bases removed from V and 6 bases from J, the gap between germline ends came to 11 bases. This CDR3 is built from 13 residues. CDR3 DNA: TGTGCCAGCAGCCACCCCGTAGCCGGGGAGCTGTTTTTT. Translation gives CASSHPVAGELFF.

Here the CDR3 reads CASSLAEGPGHQPQHF. The CDR3 nucleotides are TGTGCCAGCAGCTTAGCGGAGGGTCCAGGTCATCAGCCCCAGCATTTT. The chain joins TRBV7-9 to TRBJ1-5; D remains ambiguous. The CDR3 contains 16 residues. Trimming took 0 bases from V and 5 from J, leaving 14 bases between them. The germline CDR1 and CDR2 sequences are SEHNR and FQNEAQ (reference sequence). The entire variable domain, with the rest obtained from reference TRBV7-9 and TRBJ1-5, is as follows: DTGVSQNPRHKITKRGQNVTFRCDPISEHNRLYWYRQTLGQGPEFLTYFQNEAQLEKSRLLSDRFSAERPKGSFSTLEIQRTEQGDSAMYLCASSLAEGPGHQPQHFGDGTRLSIL.

This clone was seen a handful of times. The rearrangement joins TRBV7-9 to TRBJ1-2; 8 nucleotides match TRBD1. Germline values: CDR1 SEHNR, CDR2 FQNEAQ (reference sequence). The CDR3 is made up of 15 amino acids. V lost 5 bases, J lost 8 bases, and 13 bases stayed unmatched. CDR3 sequence (DNA): TGTGCCAGCAGCATCCGACAGGGGCGGTTGGGAGGCTACACCTTC. It translates to CASSIRQGRLGGYTF.

CDR3 nucleotide sequence: TGTGCCAGCAGTCCCCGGCCAGGGCTAGATGGCTACACCTTC. Protein: CASSPRPGLDGYTF. This chain links TRBV2 with TRBJ1-2, with D possibly being TRBD1 (5 bases). This CDR3 comprises 14 residues. Trimming took 5 bases from V and 6 from J, leaving 16 bases between them. Germline lookup yields CDR1 SNHLY and CDR2 FYNNEI.

Written as DNA, the CDR3 is TGTGCCAGCAGTCCGAGATGGAATGAGCAGTTCTTC. Protein sequence: CASSPRWNEQFF. The chain has TRBV28 and TRBJ2-1; no clear D. The CDR3 runs to 12 residues. Germline lookup yields CDR1 MDHEN and CDR2 SYDVKM. Trimming cost V 5 bases and J 7 bases, with 9 bases left between them.

This chain links TRBV28 with TRBJ2-7; 8 bases fit TRBD2. The CDR3 runs to 15 residues. V shed 3 bases and J 3 bases; nucleotides not matched to a gene: 7. The germline V gene encodes CDR1 MDHEN and CDR2 SYDVKM. In DNA form, the CDR3 reads TGTGCCAGCAGTTTGAGGAAGACTAGCGACTACGAGCAGTACTTC. Its translation is CASSLRKTSDYEQYF.

Here the CDR3 DNA reads TGTGCCAGCAGTTATCGGCTAGCGGGTTACAATGAGCAGTTCTTC. Encoded protein: CASSYRLAGYNEQFF. This chain connects TRBV6-5 to TRBJ2-1; 8 nucleotides align to TRBD2. This CDR3 comprises 15 residues. Germline CDR1 MNHEY, CDR2 SVGAGI. The trim removed 3 bases at V and 4 bases at J, leaving 5 bases unmatched.

The chain couples TRBV4-1 to TRBJ1-2, with TRBD1 matching over 8 bases. Germline V CDR1 and CDR2: MGHRA, YSYEKL. The trim removed 2 bases at V and 4 bases at J, leaving 6 bases unmatched. This CDR3 region has 15 residues. DNA for the CDR3: TGCGCCAGCAGCCAACCCCGGACAGGGTCCTATGGCTACACCTTC. Protein: CASSQPRTGSYGYTF.

This sequence joins TRBV5-1 and TRBJ2-7; no clear D gene. The CDR3 extends over 12 amino acids. Per the germline V gene, CDR1 is SGHRS and CDR2 is YFSETQ. V lost 0 bases and J 3 bases, leaving 4 bases between the germline ends. Here the CDR3 DNA reads TGCGCCAGCAGCTTGGTATACTACGAGCAGTACTTC. Its protein is CASSLVYYEQYF.

The gene calls are TRBV5-1 and TRBJ2-1; 11 nucleotides agree with TRBD2. Trimming removed 0 bases from V and 0 bases from J; junction bases left unmatched: 8. The CDR3 contains 19 residues. In germline, CDR1 is SGHRS, CDR2 YFSETQ. The CDR3 DNA reads TGCGCCAGCAGCTTGGCCCTTCTAGCGGGGGGTAGCTCCTACAATGAGCAGTTCTTC. Protein product: CASSLALLAGGSSYNEQFF. The whole variable domain, remainder taken from reference TRBV5-1 and TRBJ2-1, is KAGVTQTPRYLIKTRGQQVTLSCSPISGHRSVSWYQQTPGQGLQFLFEYFSETQRNKGNFPGRFSGRQFSNSRSEMNVSTLELGDSALYLCASSLALLAGGSSYNEQFFGPGTRLTVL.

V gene TRBV5-6 combines with J gene TRBJ2-7, with TRBD2 as a possible D gene (5 bases). The CDR3 covers 13 residues. Germline V CDR1 and CDR2: SGHDT, YYEEEE. The V and J ends lost 4 bases and 1 base respectively, with 9 bases between them. The CDR3 region has the DNA TGTGCCAGCAGCCACCGGGATTCCTACGAGCAGTACTTC. As protein: CASSHRDSYEQYF.

The rearrangement links TRBV19 to TRBJ1-4; D not certain. The CDR3 totals 15 residues. The ends were cut back, 6 bases at V and 5 bases at J, with 16 bases in the middle. CDR1 is LNHDA, CDR2 SQIVND, per germline (reference sequence). The CDR3 reads CASRDLPGSNEKLFF. The CDR3 region has the DNA TGTGCCAGTAGGGACCTCCCGGGAAGCAATGAAAAACTGTTTTTT. Looking up the rest from reference TRBV19 and TRBJ1-4 gives the full variable domain: DGGITQSPKYLFRKEGQNVTLSCEQNLNHDAMYWYRQDPGQGLRLIYYSQIVNDFQKGDIAEGYSVSREKKESFPLTVTSAQKNPTAFYLCASRDLPGSNEKLFFGSGTQLSVL.

This chain joins TRBV18 and TRBJ2-1; D might be TRBD1 (6 bases). Trimming shortened V by 2 bases and J by 8 bases, and 13 bases separated the two germline ends. CDR1 KGHSH and CDR2 LQKENI come from the germline V gene. CDR3 length equals 14 residues. Here the CDR3 DNA reads TGTGCCAGCTCACCAGGGACAAGCGGCGATGAGCAGTTCTTC. Translation: CASSPGTSGDEQFF.

The chain couples TRBV6-5 to TRBJ1-5; tentatively, D is TRBD1 (6 bases). Per germline, CDR1 MNHEY and CDR2 SVGAGI. The CDR3 totals 15 residues. V lost 8 bases and J lost 0, with 14 bases in between. This CDR3 is CASGSGGNSNQPQHF. CDR3 bases: TGTGCCAGCGGGAGTGGGGGCAATAGCAATCAGCCCCAGCATTTT.

The genes are TRBV3-1 (or the pseudogene TRBV3-2) and TRBJ1-4; TRBD1 might be the D (5 bases). Germline V CDR1 and CDR2: LGHDT, YNNKEL (reference sequence). The length of the CDR3 is 18 residues. V lost 1 base and J 3 bases, leaving 18 bases between the germline ends. In DNA form, the CDR3 reads TGTGCCAGCAGCCAAGGGTTCGCAGGGCCCGCTCCTAATGAAAAACTGTTTTTT. Translated, it gives CASSQGFAGPAPNEKLFF.

The rearrangement uses TRBV5-1 and TRBJ1-6; 7 bases match TRBD1. Germline CDR1 reads SGHRS; CDR2 reads YFSETQ. V was clipped by 4 bases and J by 5 bases; unmatched bases: 6. The CDR3 sequence is 15 residues long. CDR3 sequence: CASSASGGNNSPLHF. CDR3 nucleotides: TGCGCCAGCAGCGCCTCAGGGGGTAATAATTCACCCCTCCACTTT.

The rearrangement links TRBV24-1 to TRBJ2-7; 7 bases are a match to TRBD2. The germline CDR1 and CDR2 sequences are KGHDR and SFDVKD. The CDR3 is made up of 15 amino acids. The trim removed 6 bases at V and 1 base at J, leaving 8 bases unmatched. The CDR3 DNA sequence: TGTGCCACCAGTCCCGGGGGAGCGGGATCCTACGAGCAGTACTTC. Protein: CATSPGGAGSYEQYF.

Comments on this clone: A read error may account for a junction end that differs from germline. V and J are TRBV10-3 and TRBJ2-1, with 11 positions matching TRBD2. The V gene's germline CDR1 is ENHRY and CDR2 SYGVKD. This CDR3 comprises 14 residues. CDR3: CVIRLAGGFDEQFF. The CDR3 DNA reads as TGTGTCATCAGGTTAGCGGGAGGGTTCGATGAGCAGTTCTTC.

The chain couples TRBV3-1 (or the pseudogene TRBV3-2) to TRBJ1-4; D gene ambiguous. Germline-derived CDR1 and CDR2 are LGHDT and YNNKEL (reference sequence). This CDR3 has 14 amino acids. V lost 4 bases and J 8 bases, leaving 14 bases between the germline ends. The CDR3 region is CASSRVGEGEKLFF. For the CDR3, the DNA is TGTGCCAGCAGCCGCGTAGGTGAGGGAGAAAAACTGTTTTTT.

This chain connects TRBV7-2 to TRBJ2-1; TRBD2 matches 9 bases. The CDR3 runs to 16 residues. V lost 1 base, J lost 6 bases, and 7 bases stayed unmatched. Germline CDR1 reads SGHTA; CDR2 reads FQGNSA. The CDR3 sequence: CASSLGASGVSNEQFF. Written as DNA, the CDR3 is TGTGCCAGCAGCTTAGGGGCTAGCGGGGTATCCAATGAGCAGTTCTTC.

In DNA form, the CDR3 reads TGTGCCAGCAGTCTCCTAAGCTATGGCTACACCTTC. Translating it yields CASSLLSYGYTF. The rearrangement joins TRBV28 to TRBJ1-2; D ambiguous. V lost 5 bases to trimming and J lost 4 bases, with 8 bases between them. The CDR3 is made up of 12 amino acids. Germline CDR1 is MDHEN and CDR2 is SYDVKM.